Listed here are 6 T cell receptor beta chains from one sample, sequenced in a study of T-cell memory formation after mild COVID-19. TCRdb ran MiXCR on the 5' RACE reads and lists one entry per CDR3 protein. The data contain hundreds of thousands of distinct CDR3 sequences, roughly an eighth of them seen just once; the ten biggest clones take up about 24%. The sequenced material came from PBMCs or a T cell subset sorted from them (not recorded which). These receptors were collected from a man aged 18 to 30 who had mild COVID-19 (a few samples of this study predate the infection). Cell type and time point are not known.

Here the CDR3 DNA reads TGCGCCAGCAGCTCAACCGGGACTAGCGGGGGGGCCGGGTACAATGAGCAGTTCTTC. Its translation is CASSSTGTSGGAGYNEQFF. The gene calls are TRBV5-1 and TRBJ2-1, with TRBD2 matching over 16 bases. CDR1 is SGHRS, CDR2 YFSETQ, per germline. V lost 3 bases, J lost 4 bases, and 10 bases stayed unmatched. This CDR3 is built from 19 residues.

The chain employs TRBV20-1 and TRBJ1-1, with D unclear. CDR1 is DFQATT, CDR2 SNEGSKA, per germline (reference sequence). Trimming cost V 3 bases and J 2 bases, with 10 bases left between them. The CDR3 contains 13 residues. CDR3 region: CSARFGINTEAFF. The CDR3 DNA sequence: TGCAGTGCTAGGTTCGGCATTAACACTGAAGCTTTCTTT.

This clonotype was found a few times. The chain recombines TRBV7-2 with TRBJ2-7; D may be TRBD1 (6 bases). The V end lost 5 bases, the J end lost 1 base, and 12 bases lay between the germline ends. Germline V gives CDR1 SGHTA, CDR2 FQGNSA. The CDR3 is 14 residues long. This CDR3 reads CASSITTGSYEQYF. The CDR3 DNA reads TGTGCCAGCAGCATTACCACAGGGTCCTACGAGCAGTACTTC.

The genes are TRBV4-1 and TRBJ2-1, with TRBD2 matching 10 bases. Germline CDR1 is MGHRA and CDR2 is YSYEKL. CDR3 length equals 15 residues. Losses at the gene ends were 4 bases for V and 8 bases for J; bases not matched to a gene: 8. The CDR3 sequence is CASSRTQREGDEQFF. The CDR3 nucleotides are TGCGCCAGCAGCCGGACCCAGCGGGAGGGGGATGAGCAGTTCTTC.

This clonotype was detected many times. The rearrangement uses TRBV7-2 and TRBJ2-2; D gene unclear. V lost 7 bases to trimming and J lost 0 bases, with 12 bases between them. Germline values: CDR1 SGHTA, CDR2 FQGNSA. This CDR3 contains 15 residues. Here the CDR3 DNA reads TGTGCCAGCACCTCGTACCCGGCGAACACCGGGGAGCTGTTTTTT. The encoded protein is CASTSYPANTGELFF.

This chain uses TRBV9 with TRBJ1-2, with D uncertain. V lost 0 bases and J 0 bases, leaving 9 bases between the germline ends. In germline, CDR1 is SGDLS, CDR2 YYNGEE. This CDR3 comprises 15 residues. The chain's CDR3 is CASSVDWVANYGYTF. CDR3 nucleotides: TGTGCCAGCAGCGTAGACTGGGTGGCTAACTATGGCTACACCTTC.